These 28 T cell receptor beta chains originate from one sample sequenced in a study of cytomegalovirus exposure and HLA in healthy donors. Both 60 Vbeta primers and 13 Jbeta primers went into the PCR. This table comes from immunoSEQ multiplex PCR, and its TCRdb copy is limited to in-frame clones, with some not included. Of approximately 100,000 clones detected, roughly three quarters appear once; the ten largest clones hold 7.7%. Sequencing was done on a sample of PBMCs. The source of these receptors is a woman aged 45-59 years in good health and CMV-seropositive.

The rearrangement joins TRBV6-6 to TRBJ1-4; 9 bases line up with TRBD1. The V gene's germline CDR1 is MNHNY and CDR2 SVGAGI (reference sequence). V dropped 6 bases and J dropped 6; count of bases not matched to a gene: 11. The CDR3 sequence is 16 residues long. CDR3 DNA sequence: TGTGCCAGCAGACCGGGACAGGGTTTGGGATATGAAAAACTGTTTTTT. Translation: CASRPGQGLGYEKLFF.

The rearrangement joins TRBV29-1 to TRBJ2-3, with D unresolved. The germline gives CDR1 SQVTM, CDR2 ANQGSEA. V was clipped by 0 bases and J by 0 bases, with 7 bases between them. The length of the CDR3 is 14 residues. In DNA, the CDR3 is TGCAGCGTTGAAGAGGGCACTAGCACAGATACGCAGTATTTT. Encoded protein: CSVEEGTSTDTQYF.

This chain connects TRBV27 to TRBJ2-7; 9 nucleotides match TRBD2. The CDR3 is 15 residues long. Germline V gives CDR1 MNHEY, CDR2 SMNVEV (reference sequence). J gave up 5 bases and V 1 base, and 6 bases lay outside the gene matches. DNA for the CDR3: TGTGCCAGCAGTTTATTGGGACTAGCAGTTGACGAGCAGTACTTC. This encodes CASSLLGLAVDEQYF.

This clone was seen once. The CDR3, as DNA: TGTGCCAGCAGAAAGAAAGGGGGTCCCCAAGAGACCCAGTACTTC. Translating gives CASRKKGGPQETQYF. This sequence joins TRBV5-4 and TRBJ2-5; possible D gene TRBD1, 6 bases. Trimming pared 5 bases from V and 1 base from J, leaving 15 bases between. The CDR3 covers 15 residues. Germline CDR1 is SGHNT and CDR2 is YYREEE (reference sequence).

This chain links TRBV19 with TRBJ1-1; unclear D gene. The length of the CDR3 is 14 residues. Looked up from germline, CDR1 is LNHDA and CDR2 is SQIVND (reference sequence). The ends were cut back, 7 bases at V and 5 bases at J, with 17 bases in the middle. DNA of the CDR3: TGTGCCAGTAACCCGACATTGGGAGGAACTGAAGCTTTCTTT. Amino acid sequence: CASNPTLGGTEAFF. The full variable domain, with the rest looked up from reference TRBV19 and TRBJ1-1, is DGGITQSPKYLFRKEGQNVTLSCEQNLNHDAMYWYRQDPGQGLRLIYYSQIVNDFQKGDIAEGYSVSREKKESFPLTVTSAQKNPTAFYLCASNPTLGGTEAFFGQGTRLTVV.

This chain joins TRBV5-6 and TRBJ1-1, with TRBD1 identical over 7 bases. J lost 7 bases, V lost 4 bases, and 13 bases had no gene match. The CDR3 contains 15 residues. Germline CDR1 and CDR2: SGHDT and YYEEEE. The CDR3 DNA reads TGTGCCAGCAGCCCGGGCCCGACAGGGCGGGGTGAAGCTTTCTTT. Its protein is CASSPGPTGRGEAFF.

This clone was detected a few times. The chain carries TRBV19 and TRBJ1-4; TRBD1 might be the D (5 bases). Germline V gives CDR1 LNHDA, CDR2 SQIVND (reference sequence). There are 15 residues in the CDR3. V lost 9 bases and J lost 8, with 22 bases in between. The CDR3, as DNA: TGTGCCAGCCGTCGGCCGGGACGGAGGGGAGAAAAACTGTTTTTT. Its translation is CASRRPGRRGEKLFF.

J is TRBJ2-7 and V is TRBV7-2; a weak D match, TRBD2 (6 bases). With 2 bases removed from V and 7 bases from J, the gap between germline ends came to 15 bases. CDR1 SGHTA and CDR2 FQGNSA come from the germline V gene. The CDR3 loop spans 14 amino acids. Here the CDR3 DNA reads TGTGCCAGCAGCTTAAGGACTAACCCAATGGAGCAGTACTTC. Translated: CASSLRTNPMEQYF.

The rearrangement links TRBV5-1 to TRBJ2-3, with 7 bases lining up with TRBD2. This CDR3 spans 14 amino acids. Trimming at V came to 0 bases and at J to 8 bases, leaving 6 bases not matched to a gene. Looked up from germline, CDR1 is SGHRS and CDR2 is YFSETQ. CDR3 sequence (DNA): TGCGCCAGCAGCTTGGGGACTAGTGCGGGTACGCAGTATTTT. This translates into CASSLGTSAGTQYF.

This chain uses TRBV11-3 with TRBJ1-3; D not certain. CDR1 and CDR2 (germline): SGHNT, YENEEA. The CDR3 has 17 amino acids. Trimming pared 2 bases from V and 0 bases from J, leaving 14 bases between. The CDR3 loop is CASSLSQAGSSGNTIYF. The DNA of the CDR3 is TGTGCCAGCAGCTTATCCCAGGCGGGAAGCTCTGGAAACACCATATATTTT.

This clone showed up just once. The chain's CDR3 is CASSLAASGGGGQFF. The CDR3 DNA reads as TGTGCCAGCAGCTTAGCGGCTAGCGGGGGGGGCGGGCAGTTCTTC. The rearrangement links TRBV7-2 to TRBJ2-1, with 12 positions matching TRBD2. Looked up from germline, CDR1 is SGHTA and CDR2 is FQGNSA. The J segment lost 12 bases and the V segment lost 0 bases, leaving 6 bases of the junction unmatched. This CDR3 is 15 amino acids long.

The rearrangement joins TRBV6-5 to TRBJ1-2; perhaps TRBD1 as D (5 bases). Per the germline V gene, CDR1 is MNHEY and CDR2 is SVGAGI. Trimming pared 6 bases from V and 4 bases from J, leaving 6 bases between. The CDR3 totals 11 residues. The CDR3 DNA follows: TGTGCCAGCAGCGACAGCTATGGCTACACCTTC. Translation gives CASSDSYGYTF.

Remarks on this clone: At one end, the junction sequence differs from germline, possibly due to a read error. This chain joins TRBV5-6 and TRBJ2-4; a possible D gene is TRBD2 (5 bases). The length of the CDR3 is 15 residues. Germline V CDR1 and CDR2: SGHDT, YYEEEE. DNA of the CDR3: TGTGCCAGCAGCACTAGGACCATAGCCAAAAACAGTCAGTACTTC. The encoded protein is CASSTRTIAKNSQYF.

The chain is built from TRBV14 and TRBJ2-5, with 9 bases matching TRBD2. The CDR3 totals 16 residues. Per the germline V gene, CDR1 is SGHDN and CDR2 is FVKESK. V dropped 2 bases and J dropped 5; count of bases not matched to a gene: 9. This chain's CDR3 is CASSQLRTAGGETQYF. CDR3 nucleotide sequence: TGTGCCAGCAGCCAACTCCGGACAGCGGGGGGCGAGACCCAGTACTTC. Together with reference TRBV14 and TRBJ2-5, the CDR3 gives the full variable domain: EAGVTQFPSHSVIEKGQTVTLRCDPISGHDNLYWYRRVMGKEIKFLLHFVKESKQDESGMPNNRFLAERTGGTYSTLKVQPAELEDSGVYFCASSQLRTAGGETQYFGPGTRLLVL.

The chain is built from TRBV5-6 and TRBJ1-2, with TRBD1 matching over 12 bases. The CDR3 covers 16 residues. With 3 bases clipped from V and 4 bases from J, the junction kept 7 bases outside the gene matches. Germline CDR1 SGHDT, CDR2 YYEEEE. Here the CDR3 reads CASSYPGQGAGYGYTF. The CDR3, as DNA: TGTGCCAGCAGCTACCCGGGACAGGGGGCCGGCTATGGCTACACCTTC.

The CDR3 DNA reads as TGTGCCAGCAGCGTAGGTGAGGCTTACGAGCAGTACTTC. The encoded protein is CASSVGEAYEQYF. The chain joins TRBV9 to TRBJ2-7, with D unclear. The V gene lost 0 bases and the J gene lost 4 bases, with 8 bases spanning the gap. This CDR3 comprises 13 residues. Germline CDR1 and CDR2: SGDLS and YYNGEE. Together with reference TRBV9 and TRBJ2-7, the CDR3 gives the full variable domain: DSGVTQTPKHLITATGQRVTLRCSPRSGDLSVYWYQQSLDQGLQFLIQYYNGEERAKGNILERFSAQQFPDLHSELNLSSLELGDSALYFCASSVGEAYEQYFGPGTRLTVT.

This sequence joins TRBV7-2 and TRBJ2-7; TRBD1 matches at 8 bases. The V gene end was trimmed by 5 bases and the J gene end by 5 bases; junction bases not matched to a gene: 5. Looked up from germline, CDR1 is SGHTA and CDR2 is FQGNSA. The CDR3 has 13 residues. This CDR3 is CASSGRTGNEQYF. The CDR3 region has the DNA TGTGCCAGCAGCGGCAGGACAGGGAACGAGCAGTACTTC.

This clone has only a few counts. The gene calls are TRBV2 and TRBJ2-1; a possible D gene is TRBD2 (7 bases). Per the germline V gene, CDR1 is SNHLY and CDR2 is FYNNEI. The CDR3 extends over 14 amino acids. V was trimmed by 4 bases and J by 7 bases, leaving 14 bases between them. CDR3 loop: CASSGLGGANEQFF. As DNA, the CDR3 is TGTGCCAGCAGTGGATTGGGGGGGGCGAATGAGCAGTTCTTC.

This chain connects TRBV5-6 to TRBJ2-5; TRBD1 matches at 9 bases. CDR1 is SGHDT, CDR2 YYEEEE, per germline. V lost 4 bases and J lost 4; bases outside the gene matches: 2. This CDR3 spans 13 amino acids. CDR3 in amino acids: CASSRTGAETQYF. Written as DNA, the CDR3 is TGTGCCAGCAGCAGGACAGGGGCAGAGACCCAGTACTTC.

The CDR3 spells CASSYFTGYDSQYF. The DNA for the CDR3 is TGTGCCAGCAGCTATTTCACAGGGTACGACAGTCAGTACTTC. The rearrangement uses TRBV5-6 and TRBJ2-4; a weak D match, TRBD1 (6 bases). CDR1 is SGHDT and CDR2 is YYEEEE in the germline V gene. The CDR3 is 14 residues long. V lost 3 bases, J lost 12 bases, and 19 bases lay in between.

This clone has only one observation. J is TRBJ1-6 and V is TRBV9; maybe TRBD1 (6 bases). V dropped 0 bases and J dropped 10 bases, with 11 bases sitting between them. The CDR3 runs 14 residues. Germline V gene lookup returns CDR1 SGDLS and CDR2 YYNGEE. The CDR3: CASSVDRVGSPLHF. The CDR3 DNA reads as TGTGCCAGCAGCGTAGACAGGGTCGGATCACCCCTCCACTTT.

This clone has only a few counts. This sequence joins TRBV7-2 and TRBJ1-5; the match to TRBD1 covers 7 bases. Germline CDR1 is SGHTA and CDR2 is FQGNSA. The length of the CDR3 is 15 residues. J lost 3 bases, V lost 4 bases, and 6 bases had no gene match. DNA for the CDR3: TGTGCCAGCAGCTCAGAGACAGGGATCAATCAGCCCCAGCATTTT. Amino acid sequence: CASSSETGINQPQHF.

As DNA, the CDR3 is TGTGCCACCTTTAGCGGGGGGGCCGGGGATACGCAGTATTTT. Protein sequence: CATFSGGAGDTQYF. This sequence joins TRBV10-3 and TRBJ2-3; 11 positions match TRBD2. V gave up 10 bases and J gave up 6 bases; unmatched junction bases: 9. CDR1 is ENHRY and CDR2 is SYGVKD in the germline V gene. The CDR3 covers 14 residues.

The chain is built from TRBV10-2 and TRBJ1-2; a weak D match, TRBD1 (5 bases). The CDR3 has 12 amino acids. The V gene lost 3 bases and the J gene lost 12 bases, with 14 bases spanning the gap. The V gene's germline CDR1 is WSHSY and CDR2 SAAADI. The CDR3 nucleotides read TGCGCCAGCAGTGACCTCGGGGGGTGGAACACCTTC. This translates into CASSDLGGWNTF.

The chain combines TRBV4-1 with TRBJ1-4, with no clear D. V lost 0 bases, J lost 6 bases, and 20 bases lay in between. Per the germline V gene, CDR1 is MGHRA and CDR2 is YSYEKL. The CDR3 runs to 18 residues. The DNA of the CDR3 is TGCGCCAGCAGCCAAGAAAGCGGGCCTATCAGGACCGATGAAAAACTGTTTTTT. Amino acids: CASSQESGPIRTDEKLFF.

This chain joins TRBV6-6 and TRBJ2-7; 7 bases match TRBD1. Per the germline V gene, CDR1 is MNHNY and CDR2 is SVGAGI (reference sequence). J was trimmed by 3 bases and V by 6 bases; bases with no gene match: 5. The CDR3 spans 13 residues. This CDR3 is CASSLDRVYEQYF. CDR3 bases: TGTGCCAGCAGCCTTGACAGGGTCTACGAGCAGTACTTC.

V usage is TRBV19 and J usage is TRBJ1-1, with D maybe TRBD1 (6 bases). The CDR3 consists of 13 residues. CDR1 and CDR2 from the germline V gene are LNHDA and SQIVND (reference sequence). Trimming removed 5 bases from V and 7 bases from J, with 14 bases in between. In DNA, the CDR3 is TGTGCCAGTAGTGAACAGGGCGTCGGTGAAGCTTTCTTT. As protein: CASSEQGVGEAFF.

This clone was seen only once. This rearrangement joins TRBV6-5 to TRBJ1-6; D is unclear. V dropped 6 bases and J dropped 5 bases, with 8 bases sitting between them. Germline values: CDR1 MNHEY, CDR2 SVGAGI. The CDR3 sequence is 13 residues long. The CDR3 sequence is CASSRDNNSPLHF. CDR3 DNA sequence: TGTGCCAGCAGCCGGGATAATAATTCACCCCTCCACTTT.